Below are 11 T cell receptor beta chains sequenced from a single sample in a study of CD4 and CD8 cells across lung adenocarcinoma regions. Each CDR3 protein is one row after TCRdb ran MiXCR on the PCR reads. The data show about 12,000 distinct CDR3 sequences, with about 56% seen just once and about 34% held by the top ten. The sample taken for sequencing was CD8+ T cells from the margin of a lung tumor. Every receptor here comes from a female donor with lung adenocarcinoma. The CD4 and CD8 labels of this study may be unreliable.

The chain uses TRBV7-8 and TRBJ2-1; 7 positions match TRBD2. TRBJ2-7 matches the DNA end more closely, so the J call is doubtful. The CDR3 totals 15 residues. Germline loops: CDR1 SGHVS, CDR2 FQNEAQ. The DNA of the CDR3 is TGTGCCAGCAGCCAGACCGGGACTATAGGGCACGAGCAGTACTTC. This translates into CASSQTGTIGHEQYF.

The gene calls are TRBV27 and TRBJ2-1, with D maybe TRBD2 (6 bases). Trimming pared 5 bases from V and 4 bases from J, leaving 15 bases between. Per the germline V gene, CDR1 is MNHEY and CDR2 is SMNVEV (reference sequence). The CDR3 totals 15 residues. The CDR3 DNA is TGTGCCAGCAGTCCCCCTGGCGGGATTTACAATGAGCAGTTCTTC. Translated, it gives CASSPPGGIYNEQFF.

The CDR3 nucleotides read TGCGCGGGGCGCGGGGGCCGGGACCAAGGGTCCCAGTACTTC. This translates into CAGRGGRDQGSQYF. The genes are TRBV10-1 and TRBJ2-1, with a possible D match to TRBD2 (7 bases). The assigned J gene may be wrong: the sequence end matches TRBJ2-5 better. Germline values: CDR1 WNHNN, CDR2 SYGVQD (reference sequence). This CDR3 is 14 amino acids long.

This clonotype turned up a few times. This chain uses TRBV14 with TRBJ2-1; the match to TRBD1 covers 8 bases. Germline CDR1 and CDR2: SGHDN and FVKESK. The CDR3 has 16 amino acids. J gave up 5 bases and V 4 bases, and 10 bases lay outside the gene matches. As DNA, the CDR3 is TGTGCCAGCAGCCGATCGGGGGACAGGCGAAACAATGAGCAGTTCTTC. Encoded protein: CASSRSGDRRNNEQFF.

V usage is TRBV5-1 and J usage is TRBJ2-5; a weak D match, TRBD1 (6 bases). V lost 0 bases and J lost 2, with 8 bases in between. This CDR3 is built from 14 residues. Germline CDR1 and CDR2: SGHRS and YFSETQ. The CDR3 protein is CASSLGGTQETQYF. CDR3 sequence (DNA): TGCGCCAGCAGCTTGGGAGGGACACAAGAGACCCAGTACTTC.

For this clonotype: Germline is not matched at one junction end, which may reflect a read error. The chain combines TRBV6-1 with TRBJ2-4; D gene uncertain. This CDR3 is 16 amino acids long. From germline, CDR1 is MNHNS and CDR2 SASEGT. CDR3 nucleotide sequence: TGTGCCAGCAGCGAGACGGGCCTCTATGGCAAAGATATGCAGTATTTC. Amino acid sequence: CASSETGLYGKDMQYF.

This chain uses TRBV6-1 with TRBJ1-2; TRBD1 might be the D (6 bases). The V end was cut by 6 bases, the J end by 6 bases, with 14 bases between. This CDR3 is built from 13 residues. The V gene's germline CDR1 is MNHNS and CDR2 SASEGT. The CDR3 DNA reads TGTGCCAGCAGGTTTAACAGGGAAGATGGCTACACCTTC. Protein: CASRFNREDGYTF.

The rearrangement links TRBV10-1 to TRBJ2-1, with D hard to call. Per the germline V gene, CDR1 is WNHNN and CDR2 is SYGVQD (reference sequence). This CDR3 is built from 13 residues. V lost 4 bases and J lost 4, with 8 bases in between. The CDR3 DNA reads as TGCGCCAGCAGTGCGTCCAGATACAATGAGCAGTTCTTC. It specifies CASSASRYNEQFF.

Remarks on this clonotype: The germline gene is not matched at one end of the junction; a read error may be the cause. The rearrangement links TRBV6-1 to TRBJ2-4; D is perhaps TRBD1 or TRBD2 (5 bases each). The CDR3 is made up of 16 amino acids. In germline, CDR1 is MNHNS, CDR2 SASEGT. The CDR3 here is CASSPTGLSTKNTQYF. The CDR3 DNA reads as TGTGCCAGCAGCCCTACGGGGCTGTCAACCAAAAACACGCAGTACTTT.

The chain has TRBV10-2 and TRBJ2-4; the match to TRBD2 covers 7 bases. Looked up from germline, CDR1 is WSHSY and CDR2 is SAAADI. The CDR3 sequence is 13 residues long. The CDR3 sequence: CAAGMGAKDTQYF. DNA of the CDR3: TGCGCAGCGGGGATGGGAGCCAAAGATACTCAGTACTTC.

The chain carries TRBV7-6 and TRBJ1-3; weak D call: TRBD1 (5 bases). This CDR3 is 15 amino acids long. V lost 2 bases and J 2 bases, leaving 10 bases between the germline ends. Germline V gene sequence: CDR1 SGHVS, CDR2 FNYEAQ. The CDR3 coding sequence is TGTGCCAGCAGCTTATGGGACGGTGCTGGAAACACCATATATTTT. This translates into CASSLWDGAGNTIYF.